One sample yielded the 9 T cell receptor beta chains listed below, sequenced in a study of regulatory T cells in long-lasting Graves disease. The time point here: newly diagnosed GD, antithyroid drugs for less than 3 months. PBMCs were the source of the RNA used for TCR sequencing. Researchers made TCR beta libraries by using iRepertoire HTBI primers and running Arm-PCR on CDR3 regions. TCRdb reprocessed the multiplex PCR reads with MiXCR, giving one entry per CDR3 protein. The table shows some 400,000 distinct CDR3 sequences, with about 15% occurring only once. This sample was also put to use in a study of T cells in Graves' hyperthyroidism and ophthalmopathy.

Source: peripheral blood mononuclear cells (PBMCs), taken at new diagnosis, from a patient treated with antithyroid drugs. These receptors all stem from a woman aged 25 to 39 with Graves disease.

This clonotype was observed at least ten times. The chain couples TRBV14 to TRBJ2-3; unclear D gene. Trimming left V 5 bases short and J 1 base short, with 7 bases between. Germline-derived CDR1 and CDR2 are SGHDN and FVKESK. CDR3 length: 13 amino acids. CDR3 protein: CASSNRGTDTQYF. CDR3 coding DNA: TGTGCCAGCAGCAATAGAGGCACAGATACGCAGTATTTT.

This clonotype was seen just once. The J gene is TRBJ2-1, the V gene TRBV20-1; TRBD2 matches 8 bases. The CDR3 consists of 17 residues. Looked up from germline, CDR1 is DFQATT and CDR2 is SNEGSKA (reference sequence). Unmatched junction bases numbered 18, after V lost 2 bases and J lost 9 bases. In DNA form, the CDR3 reads TGCAGTGCTAGATCTCCGGGGAGCGGGGGACCTCTCAGTGAGCAGTTCTTC. Protein product: CSARSPGSGGPLSEQFF.

This clonotype was detected many times. The chain joins TRBV2 to TRBJ2-5; TRBD2 agrees at 12 bases. Looked up from germline, CDR1 is SNHLY and CDR2 is FYNNEI. V was clipped by 7 bases and J by 4 bases; unmatched bases: 4. The CDR3 is 14 residues long. The CDR3 DNA reads as TGTGCCAGCAAAGAGGGACTAGCGGGAGAGACCCAGTACTTC. It specifies CASKEGLAGETQYF.

This clonotype occurred a few times. The genes are TRBV6-2 or TRBV6-3 and TRBJ2-7; no definite D call. The CDR3 spans 14 residues. Trimming took 4 bases from V and 2 from J, leaving 12 bases between them. Germline values: CDR1 MNHEY, CDR2 SVGEGT. CDR3: CASSFLATTYEQYF. CDR3 DNA: TGTGCCAGCAGTTTCCTCGCAACAACCTACGAGCAGTACTTC.

This clonotype was seen repeatedly, ten times or more. The chain joins TRBV6-1 to TRBJ2-7; 11 bases are shared with TRBD2. V lost 1 base, J lost 7 bases, and 6 bases stayed unmatched. The CDR3 runs to 15 residues. CDR1 is MNHNS, CDR2 SASEGT, per germline. The CDR3 sequence: CASSEEIAGGWEQYF. CDR3 coding DNA: TGTGCCAGCAGTGAAGAAATAGCGGGAGGGTGGGAGCAGTACTTC.

At least ten counts were recorded for this clonotype. As DNA, the CDR3 is TGTGCCAGCAGTGTTCGTCAGAATCAGCCCCAGCATTTT. Translated, it gives CASSVRQNQPQHF. The V call is TRBV6-1, the J call TRBJ1-5; D is unclear. CDR3 size: 13 residues. The germline V gene encodes CDR1 MNHNS and CDR2 SASEGT. Trimming cost V 4 bases and J 4 bases, with 8 bases left between them.

Comment on this clonotype: A much larger clone lies one base from this, so it may be a read error. The J gene is TRBJ1-4, the V gene TRBV15; the match to TRBD1 covers 10 bases. After removal of 1 base from V and 8 bases from J, the junction contained 7 bases not matched to a gene. Germline V gene lookup returns CDR1 LNHNV and CDR2 YYDKDF (reference sequence). The CDR3 consists of 16 residues. The CDR3 is CATSRGSGTGVEKLFF. DNA for the CDR3: TGTGCCACCAGCAGAGGGTCCGGGACAGGGGTCGAAAAACTGTTTTTT.

The sample holds many counts of this clonotype. This rearrangement joins TRBV6-1 to TRBJ1-4; the match to TRBD1 covers 9 bases. In germline, CDR1 is MNHNS, CDR2 SASEGT. Losses at the gene ends were 8 bases for V and 8 bases for J; bases not matched to a gene: 6. This CDR3 region has 13 residues. The CDR3 is CASRGQGPEKLFF. CDR3 nucleotides: TGTGCCAGCCGGGGACAGGGTCCCGAAAAACTGTTTTTT.

This clonotype was seen a few times. The gene calls are TRBV16 and TRBJ2-7; D is possibly TRBD2 (5 bases). Trimming stripped 0 bases from V and 0 bases from J, with 15 bases between. Germline V gene lookup returns CDR1 KGHSY and CDR2 FQNENV. This CDR3 is built from 17 residues. The CDR3 DNA is TGTGCCAGCAGCCAATCGTCCCCGTTTGCGGGCTCCTACGAGCAGTACTTC. Amino acids: CASSQSSPFAGSYEQYF.